The 27 T cell receptor beta chains below were found in one sample sequenced in a study of cytomegalovirus exposure and HLA in healthy donors. Both 60 Vbeta primers and 13 Jbeta primers went into the PCR. TCRdb's copy holds only in-frame clones and misses some; the assay was immunoSEQ multiplex PCR. The table for this sample gives approximately 47,000 clones. The source material was PBMCs. Every receptor here comes from a male donor in good health and CMV-seronegative.

V and J are TRBV9 and TRBJ2-5; D possibly corresponds to TRBD1 (6 bases). V was trimmed by 0 bases and J by 14 bases, leaving 11 bases between them. Germline V gene sequence: CDR1 SGDLS, CDR2 YYNGEE. The CDR3 totals 11 residues. In DNA, the CDR3 is TGTGCCAGCAGCGTAGACGGCAGGGGATACTTC. Translation: CASSVDGRGYF.

About this clone: Its ends do not fully match the called genes, so a read error is possible. The rearrangement joins TRBV30 to TRBJ2-5; 8 nucleotides line up with TRBD2. CDR1 GTSNPN and CDR2 SVGIG come from the germline V gene (reference sequence). The CDR3 is 11 residues long. CDR3 nucleotide sequence: TGCTCGGTAGCGGGGAAAGAGACCCAGTACTTC. Residues: CSVAGKETQYF.

The chain couples TRBV9 to TRBJ2-1; the D gene is possibly TRBD1 (6 bases). The CDR3 is 15 amino acids. V shed 0 bases and J shed 6 bases, with 13 bases lying between them. Germline V gives CDR1 SGDLS, CDR2 YYNGEE. The CDR3 reads CASSVGGGSTNEQFF. CDR3 in DNA: TGTGCCAGCAGCGTAGGAGGGGGTTCAACCAATGAGCAGTTCTTC.

The chain recombines TRBV4-2 with TRBJ2-7, with 7 bases that match TRBD1. CDR1 is LGHNA and CDR2 is YNFKEQ in the germline V gene. V was pared by 1 base and J by 7 bases, with 10 bases of the junction left unmatched. This CDR3 contains 15 residues. CDR3 bases: TGTGCCAGCAGCCAAGGACAGGGTGCTACGGGGGAGCAGTACTTC. Its translation: CASSQGQGATGEQYF.

CDR3 nucleotides: TGTGCCAGCTCACGGGACAGGGGCAACGAGCAGTACTTC. Protein product: CASSRDRGNEQYF. The chain joins TRBV18 to TRBJ2-7; 10 nucleotides line up with TRBD1. Looked up from germline, CDR1 is KGHSH and CDR2 is LQKENI. CDR3 length: 13 amino acids. The junction had 2 bases not matched to a gene; V was cut back by 4 bases and J by 5 bases.

The CDR3 nucleotides are TGTGCCAGCAGCGTAGAGCCCCACCCAGGATATGGCTACACCTTC. This sequence encodes CASSVEPHPGYGYTF. This chain uses TRBV9 with TRBJ1-2, with D unresolved. Germline assignment: CDR1 SGDLS and CDR2 YYNGEE. The CDR3 extends over 15 amino acids. The V gene lost 0 bases and the J gene lost 5 bases, with 14 bases spanning the gap.

V is TRBV5-1 and J is TRBJ2-7; TRBD1 aligns across 7 bases. Germline assignment: CDR1 SGHRS and CDR2 YFSETQ. The CDR3 is 13 amino acids. J was trimmed by 5 bases and V by 1 base; bases with no gene match: 3. Here the CDR3 reads CASSLRQGDEQYF. CDR3 DNA: TGCGCCAGCAGCTTGCGGCAGGGGGACGAGCAGTACTTC.

V and J are TRBV2 and TRBJ2-5; D possibly corresponds to TRBD2 (6 bases). Germline V gives CDR1 SNHLY, CDR2 FYNNEI. The CDR3 runs 11 residues. Trimming cost V 7 bases and J 9 bases, with 12 bases left between them. CDR3 bases: TGTGCCAGCACGAGGAGGGAGGCCCAGTACTTC. Amino acid sequence: CASTRREAQYF.

The chain joins TRBV10-3 to TRBJ2-3; D call uncertain. The CDR3 extends over 13 amino acids. Germline V gene lookup returns CDR1 ENHRY and CDR2 SYGVKD. V was pared by 7 bases and J by 0 bases, with 8 bases between. The CDR3 sequence is CAIMGLSTDTQYF. CDR3 DNA: TGTGCCATCATGGGCCTTAGCACAGATACGCAGTATTTT.

The chain employs TRBV9 and TRBJ2-3, with TRBD1 identical over 7 bases. Germline V gene data show CDR1 as SGDLS and CDR2 as YYNGEE. There are 15 residues in the CDR3. Trimming removed 0 bases from V and 4 bases from J; junction bases left unmatched: 5. The CDR3 reads CASSVEQGPADTQYF. The CDR3 DNA reads TGTGCCAGCAGCGTAGAACAGGGGCCGGCAGATACGCAGTATTTT.

This chain joins TRBV9 and TRBJ1-2; D gene ambiguous. The V end was cut by 0 bases, the J end by 0 bases, with 9 bases between. Germline CDR1 and CDR2: SGDLS and YYNGEE. The length of the CDR3 is 15 residues. The DNA of the CDR3 is TGTGCCAGCAGCGTAGTGGCGGCAACTAACTATGGCTACACCTTC. Its translation: CASSVVAATNYGYTF.

The chain has TRBV19 and TRBJ1-2; TRBD1 matches at 7 bases. CDR1 and CDR2 (germline): LNHDA, SQIVND (reference sequence). V shed 5 bases and J 3 bases; nucleotides not matched to a gene: 6. This CDR3 contains 14 residues. The CDR3 sequence: CASSASRGHYGYTF. In nucleotides, the CDR3 is TGTGCCAGTAGTGCTTCAAGGGGGCACTATGGCTACACCTTC.

The chain is built from TRBV9 and TRBJ2-6; the D gene is possibly TRBD1 (6 bases). CDR1 is SGDLS and CDR2 is YYNGEE in the germline V gene. V lost 3 bases, J lost 0 bases, and 13 bases lay in between. CDR3 length: 17 amino acids. The CDR3 DNA is TGTGCCAGCAGCGATGGACAGACGACCTCTGGGGCCAACGTCCTGACTTTC. Translated: CASSDGQTTSGANVLTF.

The J gene is TRBJ2-7, the V gene TRBV4-1; 7 bases are shared with TRBD1. CDR1 MGHRA and CDR2 YSYEKL come from the germline V gene. This CDR3 spans 15 amino acids. V gave up 2 bases and J gave up 2 bases; unmatched junction bases: 6. The DNA of the CDR3 is TGCGCCAGCAGCCAAAGGAAGACAGGGACCTACGAGCAGTACTTC. The encoded protein is CASSQRKTGTYEQYF.

With regard to this clone: Other nucleotide sequences from this sample produce the same CDR3. This chain links TRBV4-1 with TRBJ2-2, with unresolved D. Trimming removed 4 bases from V and 0 bases from J, with 18 bases in between. Germline V CDR1 and CDR2: MGHRA, YSYEKL. The CDR3 sequence is 18 residues long. The CDR3: CASSLSGSRLTNTGELFF. The CDR3 DNA is TGCGCCAGCAGCCTTTCCGGGTCCCGATTAACGAACACCGGGGAGCTGTTTTTT.

The rearrangement uses TRBV4-3 and TRBJ2-3; the D gene is possibly TRBD1 (6 bases). The CDR3 length is 17 residues. Between the trimmed V and J ends, which lost 4 bases and 0 bases, there was a span of 17 bases. Germline V gene data show CDR1 as LGHNA and CDR2 as YSLEER. CDR3 residues: CASSPKRLGQSTDTQYF. The CDR3 region has the DNA TGCGCCAGCAGCCCGAAACGGTTAGGACAGAGCACAGATACGCAGTATTTT.

Here the CDR3 DNA reads TGCGCCAGCAGCCCCCATCCTGCCAGGGGCGGTAATCAGCCCCAGCATTTT. Translation gives CASSPHPARGGNQPQHF. The chain combines TRBV4-1 with TRBJ1-5; perhaps TRBD1 as D (6 bases). Germline assignment: CDR1 MGHRA and CDR2 YSYEKL. The CDR3 consists of 17 residues. Trimming took off 4 bases at V and 4 bases at J, with 20 bases between the two ends.

This sequence joins TRBV4-3 and TRBJ1-2; TRBD1 matches at 11 bases. With 4 bases clipped from V and 6 bases from J, the junction kept 1 base outside the gene matches. The CDR3 has 13 residues. Germline V gene lookup returns CDR1 LGHNA and CDR2 YSLEER. DNA for the CDR3: TGCGCCAGCAGCCGGGACAGGGGGGATGGCTACACCTTC. It translates to CASSRDRGDGYTF.

The chain combines TRBV6-1 with TRBJ1-4; tentative D call: TRBD1 (6 bases). V was shortened by 7 bases and J by 0 bases, with 9 bases between the two germline ends. This CDR3 comprises 14 residues. Germline V gene sequence: CDR1 MNHNS, CDR2 SASEGT. This CDR3 reads CASTRTATNEKLFF. CDR3 in DNA: TGTGCCAGCACCCGGACAGCAACTAATGAAAAACTGTTTTTT.

This chain's CDR3 is CASSLTGYNGYTF. The CDR3 DNA reads TGTGCCAGCAGTTTAACAGGGTATAATGGCTACACCTTC. The V gene is TRBV27, the J gene TRBJ1-2, with a weak D call TRBD1 (6 bases). The CDR3 length is 13 residues. Between the trimmed V and J ends, which lost 2 bases and 6 bases, there was a span of 10 bases. CDR1 and CDR2 from the germline V gene are MNHEY and SMNVEV (reference sequence).

CDR3 loop: CASSYNRNQPQHF. The DNA of the CDR3 is TGTGCCAGCAGTTACAATCGGAATCAGCCCCAGCATTTT. The chain is built from TRBV6-5 and TRBJ1-5; D is unresolved. Deletions cut 2 bases from V and 4 bases from J, with 6 bases between. Germline lookup yields CDR1 MNHEY and CDR2 SVGAGI. The CDR3 covers 13 residues.

The V gene is TRBV4-1, the J gene TRBJ1-1; TRBD1 agrees at 7 bases. The length of the CDR3 is 14 residues. The V gene end was trimmed by 1 base and the J gene end by 3 bases; junction bases not matched to a gene: 2. Germline CDR1 and CDR2: MGHRA and YSYEKL. This CDR3 reads CASSQGDRDTEAFF. The CDR3, as DNA: TGCGCCAGCAGCCAAGGGGACAGAGACACTGAAGCTTTCTTT.

The rearrangement links TRBV7-9 to TRBJ2-7; 7 bases agree with TRBD1. The CDR3 loop spans 13 amino acids. Germline V gives CDR1 SEHNR, CDR2 FQNEAQ (reference sequence). V shed 5 bases and J 5 bases; nucleotides not matched to a gene: 6. CDR3 nucleotides: TGTGCCAGCAGCCCTGACAGGGTCCACGAGCAGTACTTC. It specifies CASSPDRVHEQYF.

The chain carries TRBV9 and TRBJ2-3, with a weak D call TRBD2 (5 bases). The CDR3 is made up of 14 amino acids. The V gene's germline CDR1 is SGDLS and CDR2 YYNGEE. The V end was cut by 2 bases, the J end by 5 bases, with 12 bases between. CDR3 region: CASSVVGVGDTQYF. Here the CDR3 DNA reads TGTGCCAGCAGCGTTGTCGGGGTCGGAGATACGCAGTATTTT. Drawing the rest from reference TRBV9 and TRBJ2-3, the complete variable domain is DSGVTQTPKHLITATGQRVTLRCSPRSGDLSVYWYQQSLDQGLQFLIQYYNGEERAKGNILERFSAQQFPDLHSELNLSSLELGDSALYFCASSVVGVGDTQYFGPGTRLTVL.

The chain's CDR3 is CASSRTGSNTEAFF. In nucleotides, the CDR3 is TGTGCCAGCTCACGGACAGGCTCGAACACTGAAGCTTTCTTT. The chain is built from TRBV18 and TRBJ1-1; 7 bases align to TRBD1. The CDR3 length is 14 residues. V was pared by 4 bases and J by 1 base, with 3 bases of the junction left unmatched. The germline gives CDR1 KGHSH, CDR2 LQKENI.

The chain employs TRBV27 and TRBJ1-2, with TRBD1 matching over 7 bases. J lost 1 base, V lost 5 bases, and 4 bases had no gene match. Germline CDR1 MNHEY, CDR2 SMNVEV (reference sequence). This CDR3 contains 14 residues. The CDR3, as DNA: TGTGCCAGCAGTAACAGGGGTGGTAACTATGGCTACACCTTC. Translation: CASSNRGGNYGYTF.

CDR3 in amino acids: CASSNSGGLDTQYF. For the CDR3, the DNA is TGCGCCAGCAGCAATAGCGGGGGTCTCGATACGCAGTATTTT. V usage is TRBV5-1 and J usage is TRBJ2-3; the match to TRBD2 covers 9 bases. CDR1 SGHRS and CDR2 YFSETQ come from the germline V gene. The CDR3 has 14 amino acids. V trimming: 4 bases; J trimming: 6 bases; junction bases outside the gene matches: 6.